This T cell receptor beta chain was sequenced for a study of blood T cells in healthy people across ages (dated by TCRdb to the mid-2010s). With regard to the full study: Template switching captured roughly one uniquely barcoded TCR beta cDNA molecule per two T cells in model experiments. The donors were divided into four age groups: young (average approximately 17 years), middle-aged (around 37), aged (about 60) and long-lived (nearly 85). Age-related changes in TCR beta repertoire diversity were measured in the study by deep sequencing normalized with unique cDNA molecular identifiers. Donors of different ages were randomly distributed across sequencing lanes to avoid experimental bias. Two additional independent replicas of 1 million unique cDNA reads from the same blood draw were analyzed for two donors (one aged 18 to 30 and one aged 80 or older).

As concerns this clonotype: Its recognized antigen is unknown. Qualities for individual bases were not recorded, and no much larger clone is one base off.

Trimming at the junction amounts to 5 bases on V and 4 bases on J, and the germline ends lie 14 bases apart. The CDR1 and CDR2 encoded by the germline V gene (reference sequence) are SSHAT and FNYEAQ. The CDR3 covers 14 residues, taking in both the cysteine and the phenylalanine. Just CDR3 DNA is preserved here, 42 bases in frame from base 1. General findings and caveats noted by the study authors: Estimates of total diversity from one million sequenced T cells were regarded as lower bounds and underestimates. Observed TCR beta diversity per million T cells fell roughly linearly with age, and a significant reduction was already apparent by age approximately 40. Because profiling used bulk unsorted PBMCs, naive and antigen-experienced compartments could not be compared conclusively. Because the CMV infection status of the donors was unknown, age-related changes in expanded clonotypes may potentially have been confounded. The percentage of naive T cells measured by flow cytometry correlated strongly with observed TCR beta diversity. Compared with the aged group, the long-lived group had more naive CD4+ T cells, fewer expanded clones and increased TCR diversity, suggesting age selection.

Donors were 40 or so systemically healthy Caucasian individuals from Russia aged roughly 6 to 100 years. Ten milliliters of peripheral blood were drawn from each donor into EDTA-treated Vacutainer tubes. Ficoll-Paque density-gradient centrifugation was used to isolate PBMCs, with at least 7 million obtained per sample. Trizol reagent was used to extract total RNA from the PBMCs, yielding at least 5.5 micrograms per sample. For every donor, flow cytometry on a PBMC aliquot measured the percentage of naive CD45RAhigh/CD27high T cells. Receptor libraries were prepared by 5' RACE. This sample was sequenced with an Illumina HiSeq 2500. A second roughly 7 to 11 cycle PCR used a sample-barcoded 5' primer and a J-beta primer mix. A template-switch 5' adaptor carrying 12 random nucleotides introduced a unique molecular identifier onto each TCR beta cDNA molecule. Each sample yielded at least 2.5 million CDR3-containing paired-end reads. All of the RNA was converted into first-strand cDNA using the Mint cDNA synthesis kit, with a TRBC-specific oligonucleotide serving as the primer. All cDNA was treated with uracil-DNA glycosylase and then went through a first 18-cycle PCR with the universal primers M1SS and BC2_uni_R. In the original analysis: For normalization, 1 million high-quality reads, each with a distinct molecular identifier, were randomly selected from each sample. Reads sharing molecular identifiers were discarded rather than binned into consensus sequences. MiTCR, run with a Q25 quality threshold and the strictest error-elimination algorithm, handled CDR3 identification, clonotype clustering and error correction. A nonparametric unseen species model with Euler transformation was used to estimate a lower bound on total TCR beta diversity. TCRdb took the public reads, trimmed them with fastp at Q25, ran MiXCR for clone calling and kept in-frame beta chains. CDR3 protein sequences are deduplicated, and each keeps its most common genes and DNA. The V and J calls reflect TCRdb's pipeline rather than the authors' work. The sample table holds approximately 830,000 distinct CDR3 sequences, of which about 59% were seen once. 28% of the sample goes to the ten largest clones.

The chain employs TRBV7-7 and TRBJ2-5; TRBD1 is perhaps the D gene, given 6 matching bases. The sequenced material came from blood. The clonotype originates from a young man in good health. The bases read TGTGCCAGCAGCGTAGAACAGGGAAGAGAGACCCAGTACTTC. Translated, this gives CASSVEQGRETQYF.